The source of this T cell receptor beta chain is a study of blood T cell repertoires in COVID-19. Study at large: Specimens from acute and convalescent COVID-19 originated in the United States, Italy and Spain. Sample material is recorded as cDNA or gDNA derived from T cells, B-cell-depleted T cells, or PBMCs.

The CDR3 runs 14 residues. V lost 6 bases to trimming and J lost 3 bases, with 11 bases between them. Germline loops: CDR1 SGHTA, CDR2 FQGTGA. Repertoires were generated with immunoSEQ multiplex PCR, while TCRdb's copy carries only in-frame clones and drops some. This table holds nearly 100,000 clones, approximately 84% found once. This clone was found a few times. The J gene is TRBJ2-2, the V gene TRBV7-3, with D tentatively TRBD2 (5 bases). This receptor was identified in a man between 70 and 80 years old with acute or convalescent COVID-19. The sequenced sample consisted of peripheral blood. CDR3 bases: TGTGCCAGCAGGAAAACTAGATACACCGGGGAGCTGTTTTTT. It codes for CASRKTRYTGELFF.